The rows below give T cell receptor beta chains drawn from one sample of a study of blood T cells in healthy people across ages. TCRdb independently ran MiXCR on the 5' RACE reads; one entry per CDR3 protein. The data contain 600,000 to 850,000 distinct CDR3 sequences, 20% to 25% of them seen just once; the ten biggest clones take up more than 8%. The same data also went into a second study, on T cells of mothers and their children.

Material for sequencing was blood. Every receptor here comes from a boy aged 10-17 years in good health. The CDR3 runs from the conserved cysteine through the conserved F or W. Each record gives: clone size, V gene, J gene, D gene, CDR3 protein, CDR3 DNA. The D gene is left open where the match is weak. Clone size, where shown, is once, few, many, or a class for clones that have expanded.

clone_size: once; v_call: TRBV27; j_call: TRBJ2-3; d_call: .; cdr3_aa: CASRTRAGDTQYF; cdr3_nt: TGTGCCAGCAGGACTCGGGCGGGGGATACGCAGTATTTT
clone_size: .; v_call: TRBV3-1; j_call: TRBJ2-1; d_call: TRBD2; cdr3_aa: CASSHGGRAGEQFF; cdr3_nt: TGTGCCAGCAGCCACGGCGGGAGGGCCGGTGAGCAGTTCTTC
clone_size: .; v_call: TRBV6-5; j_call: TRBJ1-2; d_call: TRBD1; cdr3_aa: CASRPTGAGGYTF; cdr3_nt: TGTGCCAGCAGGCCAACAGGGGCGGGGGGCTACACCTTC
clone_size: few; v_call: TRBV20-1; j_call: TRBJ2-2; d_call: .; cdr3_aa: CSANREEDTGELFF; cdr3_nt: TGCAGTGCTAACAGGGAGGAAGACACCGGGGAGCTGTTTTTT
clone_size: .; v_call: TRBV3-1; j_call: TRBJ2-1; d_call: TRBD2; cdr3_aa: CASSQIAGRSNEQFF; cdr3_nt: TGTGCCAGCAGCCAAATAGCGGGACGGAGTAATGAGCAGTTCTTC
clone_size: few; v_call: TRBV9; j_call: TRBJ1-2; d_call: .; cdr3_aa: CASSTPGRDYGYTF; cdr3_nt: TGTGCCAGCAGCACCCCAGGGCGAGACTATGGCTACACCTTC
clone_size: few; v_call: TRBV2; j_call: TRBJ2-6; d_call: .; cdr3_aa: CASSAGVSSSGANVLTF; cdr3_nt: TGTGCCAGCAGTGCGGGGGTATCCTCCTCTGGGGCCAACGTCCTGACTTTC
clone_size: .; v_call: TRBV13; j_call: TRBJ2-5; d_call: .; cdr3_aa: CASSLKWQGTKTQYF; cdr3_nt: TGTGCCAGCAGCTTAAAGTGGCAGGGTACGAAGACCCAGTACTTC
clone_size: few; v_call: TRBV12-3/TRBV12-4; j_call: TRBJ2-7; d_call: TRBD1; cdr3_aa: CASRAGTGGSSEQYF; cdr3_nt: TGTGCCAGCAGGGCCGGGACAGGGGGCTCTAGCGAGCAGTACTTC
clone_size: few; v_call: TRBV7-8; j_call: TRBJ2-3; d_call: TRBD2; cdr3_aa: CASSSNRVVAGNTDTQYF; cdr3_nt: TGTGCCAGCAGCTCCAATCGGGTGGTAGCGGGTAACACAGATACGCAGTATTTT
clone_size: many; v_call: TRBV28; j_call: TRBJ2-3; d_call: .; cdr3_aa: CASTPRQTDTQYF; cdr3_nt: TGTGCCAGCACCCCCCGACAGACAGATACGCAGTATTTT
clone_size: .; v_call: TRBV7-9; j_call: TRBJ2-1; d_call: TRBD1; cdr3_aa: CASSIPGTGQDEQFF; cdr3_nt: TGTGCCAGCAGCATCCCCGGGACAGGACAAGATGAGCAGTTCTTC
clone_size: .; v_call: TRBV7-3; j_call: TRBJ2-5; d_call: .; cdr3_aa: CASSSGRGQETQYF; cdr3_nt: TGTGCCAGCAGCTCCGGAAGGGGACAAGAGACCCAGTACTTC
clone_size: many; v_call: TRBV29-1; j_call: TRBJ1-2; d_call: .; cdr3_aa: CSVEDRAPQGYTF; cdr3_nt: TGCAGCGTTGAAGACAGGGCCCCGCAGGGCTACACCTTC
clone_size: many; v_call: TRBV7-9; j_call: TRBJ2-3; d_call: TRBD2; cdr3_aa: CASSPSSGALSTDTQYF; cdr3_nt: TGTGCCAGCAGCCCTAGTAGCGGGGCGTTGTCCACAGATACGCAGTATTTT
clone_size: .; v_call: TRBV27; j_call: TRBJ2-4; d_call: .; cdr3_aa: CASSLAPSRNLAKNIQYF; cdr3_nt: TGTGCCAGCAGTTTAGCCCCCTCTAGGAATCTAGCCAAAAACATTCAGTACTTC
clone_size: few; v_call: TRBV29-1; j_call: TRBJ1-2; d_call: .; cdr3_aa: CSVEDTPAGPNYGYTF; cdr3_nt: TGCAGCGTTGAAGACACACCGGCCGGCCCTAACTATGGCTACACCTTC